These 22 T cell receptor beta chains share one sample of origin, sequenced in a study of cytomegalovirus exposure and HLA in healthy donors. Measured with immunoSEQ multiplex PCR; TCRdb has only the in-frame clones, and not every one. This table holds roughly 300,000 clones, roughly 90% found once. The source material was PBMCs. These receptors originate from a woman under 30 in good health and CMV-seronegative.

The CDR3 sequence: CASSLDRGRNTQYF. CDR3 bases: TGTGCCAGCAGCCTTGACAGGGGCCGGAATACGCAGTATTTT. The rearrangement links TRBV6-5 to TRBJ2-3, with TRBD1 matching over 8 bases. The junction had 9 bases not matched to a gene; V was cut back by 6 bases and J by 7 bases. Germline assignment: CDR1 MNHEY and CDR2 SVGAGI. This CDR3 comprises 14 residues.

The CDR3 DNA reads TGCAGCGCAAAGACCGGGGATCGAAACGGGGAGGATGAGCAGTACTTC. Its protein is CSAKTGDRNGEDEQYF. J is TRBJ2-7 and V is TRBV29-1; D is possibly TRBD2 (6 bases). CDR1 is SQVTM and CDR2 is ANQGSEA in the germline V gene. The CDR3 spans 16 residues. Trimming shortened V by 7 bases and J by 7 bases, and 29 bases separated the two germline ends.

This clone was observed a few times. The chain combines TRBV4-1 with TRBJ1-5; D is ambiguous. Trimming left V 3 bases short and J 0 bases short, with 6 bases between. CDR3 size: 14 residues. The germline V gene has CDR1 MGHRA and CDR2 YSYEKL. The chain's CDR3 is CASSHVGSNQPQHF. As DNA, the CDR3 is TGCGCCAGCAGCCACGTCGGTAGCAATCAGCCCCAGCATTTT.

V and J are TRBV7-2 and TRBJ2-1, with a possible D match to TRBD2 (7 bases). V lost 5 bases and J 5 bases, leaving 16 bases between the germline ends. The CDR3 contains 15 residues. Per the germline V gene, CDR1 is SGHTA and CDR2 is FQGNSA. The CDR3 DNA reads TGTGCCAGCAGCCCCCGGGGAGGGGACAACAATGAGCAGTTCTTC. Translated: CASSPRGGDNNEQFF.

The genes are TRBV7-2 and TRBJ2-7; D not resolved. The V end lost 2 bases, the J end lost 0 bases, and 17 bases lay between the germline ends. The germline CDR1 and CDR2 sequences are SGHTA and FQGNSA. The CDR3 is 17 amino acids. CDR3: CASSLRPPTIFSYEQYF. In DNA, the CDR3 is TGTGCCAGCAGCTTACGCCCCCCTACCATTTTCTCCTACGAGCAGTACTTC.

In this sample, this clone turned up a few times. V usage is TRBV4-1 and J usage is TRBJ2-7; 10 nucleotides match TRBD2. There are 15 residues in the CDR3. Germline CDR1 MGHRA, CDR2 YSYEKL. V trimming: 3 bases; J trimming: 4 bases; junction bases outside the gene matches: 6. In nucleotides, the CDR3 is TGCGCCAGCAGCCATCAGGCTAGCGGGGGTTACGAGCAGTACTTC. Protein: CASSHQASGGYEQYF.

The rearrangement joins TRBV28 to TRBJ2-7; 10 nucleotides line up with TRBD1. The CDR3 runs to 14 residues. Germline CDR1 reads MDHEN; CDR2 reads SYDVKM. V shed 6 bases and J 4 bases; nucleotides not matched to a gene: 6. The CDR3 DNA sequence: TGTGCCAGCAGCCCCGGGACAGGGGAATACGAGCAGTACTTC. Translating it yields CASSPGTGEYEQYF. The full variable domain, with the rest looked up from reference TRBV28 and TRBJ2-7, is DVKVTQSSRYLVKRTGEKVFLECVQDMDHENMFWYRQDPGLGLRLIYFSYDVKMKEKGDIPEGYSVSREKKERFSLILESASTNQTSMYLCASSPGTGEYEQYFGPGTRLTVT.

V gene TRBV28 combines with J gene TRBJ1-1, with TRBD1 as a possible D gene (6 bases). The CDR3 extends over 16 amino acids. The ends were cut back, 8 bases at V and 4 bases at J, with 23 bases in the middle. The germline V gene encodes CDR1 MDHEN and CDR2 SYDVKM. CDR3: CASEALRGTEVTEAFF. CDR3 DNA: TGTGCCAGCGAAGCACTGAGGGGGACGGAAGTCACTGAAGCTTTCTTT.

The CDR3 is CASSVGRGERDRVYGYTF. The CDR3 DNA reads TGTGCCAGCAGCGTAGGCCGGGGGGAACGGGACAGGGTCTATGGCTACACCTTC. This chain connects TRBV9 to TRBJ1-2; TRBD1 agrees at 9 bases. The J segment lost 4 bases and the V segment lost 0 bases, leaving 13 bases of the junction unmatched. The germline V gene has CDR1 SGDLS and CDR2 YYNGEE. This CDR3 contains 18 residues.

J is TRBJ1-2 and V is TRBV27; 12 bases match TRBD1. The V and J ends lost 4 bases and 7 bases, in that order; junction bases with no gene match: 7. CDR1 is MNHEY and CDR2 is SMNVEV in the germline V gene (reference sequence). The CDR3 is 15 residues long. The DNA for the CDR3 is TGTGCCAGCAGTTCCGGGACAGGGGGCCGGGTTGGCTACACCTTC. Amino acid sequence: CASSSGTGGRVGYTF.

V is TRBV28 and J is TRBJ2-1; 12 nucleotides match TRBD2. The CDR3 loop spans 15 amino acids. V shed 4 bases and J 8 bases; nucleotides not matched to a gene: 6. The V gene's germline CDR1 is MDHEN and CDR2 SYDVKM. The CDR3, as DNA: TGTGCCAGCAGTTCTCGACTAGCGGGAGTGGATGAGCAGTTCTTC. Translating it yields CASSSRLAGVDEQFF.

The CDR3 here is CASSQDEGISLFF. CDR3 in DNA: TGTGCCAGCAGCCAAGATGAGGGAATAAGTCTGTTTTTT. The chain uses TRBV14 and TRBJ1-4; no firm D call. The V gene lost 0 bases and the J gene lost 14 bases, with 13 bases spanning the gap. CDR3 length: 13 residues. Looked up from germline, CDR1 is SGHDN and CDR2 is FVKESK.

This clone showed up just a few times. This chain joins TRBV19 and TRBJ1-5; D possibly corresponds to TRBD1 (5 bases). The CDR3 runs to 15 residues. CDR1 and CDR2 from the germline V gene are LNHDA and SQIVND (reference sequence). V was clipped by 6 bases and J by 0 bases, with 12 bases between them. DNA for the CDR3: TGTGCCAGTAGAAAGGGGACTTCTAGCAATCAGCCCCAGCATTTT. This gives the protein CASRKGTSSNQPQHF.

The chain's CDR3 is CASSEELVVYNEQFF. The CDR3 DNA reads TGTGCCAGCAGTGAAGAGCTCGTCGTTTACAATGAGCAGTTCTTC. The V gene is TRBV2, the J gene TRBJ2-1, with unresolved D. Germline V gene sequence: CDR1 SNHLY, CDR2 FYNNEI. V shed 1 base and J shed 4 bases, with 11 bases lying between them. The CDR3 spans 15 residues. Supplemented by reference TRBV2 and TRBJ2-1, the full variable domain reads EPEVTQTPSHQVTQMGQEVILRCVPISNHLYFYWYRQILGQKVEFLVSFYNNEISEKSEIFDDQFSVERPDGSNFTLKIRSTKLEDSAMYFCASSEELVVYNEQFFGPGTRLTVL.

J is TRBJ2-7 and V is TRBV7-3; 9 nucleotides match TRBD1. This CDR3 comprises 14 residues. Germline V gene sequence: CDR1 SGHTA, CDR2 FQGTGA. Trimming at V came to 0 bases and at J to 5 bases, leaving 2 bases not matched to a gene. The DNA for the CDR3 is TGTGCCAGCAGCTTAACGGGGACAGGGAACGAGCAGTACTTC. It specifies CASSLTGTGNEQYF. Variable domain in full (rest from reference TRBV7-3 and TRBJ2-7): GAGVSQTPSNKVTEKGKYVELRCDPISGHTALYWYRQSLGQGPEFLIYFQGTGAADDSGLPNDRFFAVRPEGSVSTLKIQRTERGDSAVYLCASSLTGTGNEQYFGPGTRLTVT.

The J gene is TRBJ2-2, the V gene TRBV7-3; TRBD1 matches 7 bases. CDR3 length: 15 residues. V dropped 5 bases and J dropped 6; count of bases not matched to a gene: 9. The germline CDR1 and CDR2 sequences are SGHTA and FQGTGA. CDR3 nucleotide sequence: TGTGCCAGCAGCCTCGGGACAGTTAAGTCCGGGGAGCTGTTTTTT. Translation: CASSLGTVKSGELFF.

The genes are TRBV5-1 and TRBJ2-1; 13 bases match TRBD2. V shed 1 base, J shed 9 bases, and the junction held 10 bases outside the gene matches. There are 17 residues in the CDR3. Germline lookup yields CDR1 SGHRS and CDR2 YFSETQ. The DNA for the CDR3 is TGCGCCAGCAGCTTGTTCGGGACTAGCGGGATTCAGGGTGAGCAGTTCTTC. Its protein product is CASSLFGTSGIQGEQFF.

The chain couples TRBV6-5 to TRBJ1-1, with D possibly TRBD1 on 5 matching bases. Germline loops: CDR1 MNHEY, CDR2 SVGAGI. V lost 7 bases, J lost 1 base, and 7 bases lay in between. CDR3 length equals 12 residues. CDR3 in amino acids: CASNGGNTEAFF. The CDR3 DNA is TGTGCCAGCAACGGGGGGAACACTGAAGCTTTCTTT.

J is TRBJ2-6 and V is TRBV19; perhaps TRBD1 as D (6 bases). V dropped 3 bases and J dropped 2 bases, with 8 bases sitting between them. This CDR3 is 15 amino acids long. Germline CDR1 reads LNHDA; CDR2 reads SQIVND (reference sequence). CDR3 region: CASSITGTGANVLTF. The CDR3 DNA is TGTGCCAGTAGTATCACAGGGACTGGGGCCAACGTCCTGACTTTC.

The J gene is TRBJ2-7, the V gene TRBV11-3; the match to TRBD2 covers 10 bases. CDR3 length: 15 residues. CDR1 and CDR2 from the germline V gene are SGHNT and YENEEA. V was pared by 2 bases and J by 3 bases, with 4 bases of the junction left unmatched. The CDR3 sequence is CASSLLTSGFYEQYF. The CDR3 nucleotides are TGTGCCAGCAGCTTATTGACTAGCGGGTTCTACGAGCAGTACTTC.

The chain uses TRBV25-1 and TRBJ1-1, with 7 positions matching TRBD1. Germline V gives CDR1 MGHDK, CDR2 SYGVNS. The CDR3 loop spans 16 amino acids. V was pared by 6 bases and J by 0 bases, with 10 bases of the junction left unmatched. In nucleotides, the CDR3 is TGTGCCAGCAGCAGAGCCTTGGGACAGTTGAACACTGAAGCTTTCTTT. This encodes CASSRALGQLNTEAFF.

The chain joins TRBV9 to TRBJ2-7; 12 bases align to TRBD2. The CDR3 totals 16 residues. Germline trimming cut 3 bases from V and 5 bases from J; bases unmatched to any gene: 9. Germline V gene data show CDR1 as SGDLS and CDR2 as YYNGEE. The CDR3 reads CASSEALAGGFHEQYF. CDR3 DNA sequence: TGTGCCAGCAGCGAGGCTCTAGCGGGAGGGTTCCACGAGCAGTACTTC.